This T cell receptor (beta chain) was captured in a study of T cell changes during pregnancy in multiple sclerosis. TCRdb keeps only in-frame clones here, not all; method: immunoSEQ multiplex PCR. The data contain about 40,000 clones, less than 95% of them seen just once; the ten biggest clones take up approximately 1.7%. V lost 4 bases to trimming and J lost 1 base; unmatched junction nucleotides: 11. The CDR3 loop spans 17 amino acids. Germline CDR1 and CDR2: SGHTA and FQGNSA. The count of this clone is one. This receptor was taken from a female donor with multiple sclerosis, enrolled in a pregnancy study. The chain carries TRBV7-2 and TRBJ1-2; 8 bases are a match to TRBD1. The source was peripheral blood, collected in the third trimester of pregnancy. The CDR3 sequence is CASSSRTGKVGNYGYTF. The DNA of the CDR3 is TGTGCCAGCAGCTCCCGGACAGGGAAAGTTGGTAACTATGGCTACACCTTC. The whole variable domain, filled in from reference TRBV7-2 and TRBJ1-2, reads GAGVSQSPSNKVTEKGKDVELRCDPISGHTALYWYRQSLGQGLEFLIYFQGNSAPDKSGLPSDRFSAERTGGSVSTLTIQRTQQEDSAVYLCASSSRTGKVGNYGYTFGSGTRLTVV.